The sequence of this T cell receptor (beta chain) was determined in a study of blood T cell repertoires in COVID-19. Using immunoSEQ multiplex PCR, the repertoire was profiled, and TCRdb retains in-frame clones only, with some absent. The repertoire holds roughly 380,000 clones, with over 65% as singletons. The CDR3 spans 14 residues. Germline V gene lookup returns CDR1 SGHRS and CDR2 YFSETQ. Trimming removed 0 bases from V and 5 bases from J, with 9 bases in between. The sequenced material came from peripheral blood. The receptor's source is a human donor with acute or convalescent COVID-19. The donor label of this sample is uncertain. The V gene is TRBV5-1, the J gene TRBJ2-1, with D unresolved. CDR3 nucleotides: TGCGCCAGCAGCTTGGAACTATCTAACAATGAGCAGTTCTTC. This gives the protein CASSLELSNNEQFF.